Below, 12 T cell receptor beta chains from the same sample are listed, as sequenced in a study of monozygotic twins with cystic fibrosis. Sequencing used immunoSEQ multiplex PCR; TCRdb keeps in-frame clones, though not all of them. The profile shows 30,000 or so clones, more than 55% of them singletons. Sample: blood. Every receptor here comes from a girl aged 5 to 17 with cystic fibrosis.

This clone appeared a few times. CDR3 bases: TGTGCCAGTAGTATGGGAGGACAGGGATCCTATGGCTACACCTTC. Its protein product is CASSMGGQGSYGYTF. V is TRBV19 and J is TRBJ1-2; 8 positions agree with TRBD1. The junction had 7 bases not matched to a gene; V was cut back by 3 bases and J by 4 bases. CDR3 length equals 15 residues. Germline CDR1 LNHDA, CDR2 SQIVND (reference sequence).

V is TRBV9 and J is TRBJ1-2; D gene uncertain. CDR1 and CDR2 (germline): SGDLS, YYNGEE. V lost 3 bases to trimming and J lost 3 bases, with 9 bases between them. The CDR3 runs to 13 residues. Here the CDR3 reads CASSDEEDYGYTF. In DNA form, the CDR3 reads TGTGCCAGCAGCGACGAAGAGGACTATGGCTACACCTTC.

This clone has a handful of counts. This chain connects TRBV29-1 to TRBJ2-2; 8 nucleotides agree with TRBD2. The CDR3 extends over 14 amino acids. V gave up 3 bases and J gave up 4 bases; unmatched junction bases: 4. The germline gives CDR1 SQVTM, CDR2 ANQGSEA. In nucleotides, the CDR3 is TGCAGCGTTGAGAGCGGGAGAGGCACCGGGGAGCTGTTTTTT. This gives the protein CSVESGRGTGELFF.

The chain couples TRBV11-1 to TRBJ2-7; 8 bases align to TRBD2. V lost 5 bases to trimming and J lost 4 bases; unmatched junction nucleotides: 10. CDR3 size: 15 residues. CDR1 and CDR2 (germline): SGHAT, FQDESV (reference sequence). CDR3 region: CASSVRSGRIYEQYV. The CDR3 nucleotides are TGTGCCAGCAGCGTTAGGAGCGGGAGAATTTACGAGCAGTACGTC.

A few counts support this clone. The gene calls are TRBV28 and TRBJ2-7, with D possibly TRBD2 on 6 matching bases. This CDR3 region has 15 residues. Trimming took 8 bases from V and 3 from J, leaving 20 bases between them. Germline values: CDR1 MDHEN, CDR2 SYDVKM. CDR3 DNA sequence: TGTGCCAGCGTAGCGGTTATTGGGTGGGGCTACGAGCAGTACTTC. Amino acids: CASVAVIGWGYEQYF.

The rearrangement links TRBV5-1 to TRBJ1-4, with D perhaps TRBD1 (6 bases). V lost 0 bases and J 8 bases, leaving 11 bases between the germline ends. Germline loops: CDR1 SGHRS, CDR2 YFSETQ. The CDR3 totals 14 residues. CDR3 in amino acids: CASSLETGREKLFF. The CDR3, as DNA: TGCGCCAGCAGCTTGGAAACAGGGAGAGAAAAACTGTTTTTT.

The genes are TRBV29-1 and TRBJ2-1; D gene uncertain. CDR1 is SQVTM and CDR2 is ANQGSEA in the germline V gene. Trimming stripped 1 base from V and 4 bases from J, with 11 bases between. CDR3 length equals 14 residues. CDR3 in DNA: TGCAGCGTTGAAGGTAGCCAGCTTTACAATGAGCAGTTCTTC. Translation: CSVEGSQLYNEQFF.

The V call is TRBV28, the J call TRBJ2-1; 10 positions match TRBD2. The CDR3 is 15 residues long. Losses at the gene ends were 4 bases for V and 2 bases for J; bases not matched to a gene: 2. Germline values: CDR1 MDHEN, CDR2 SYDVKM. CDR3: CASSSSGRAYNEQFF. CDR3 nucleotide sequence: TGTGCCAGCAGTTCAAGCGGGAGGGCCTACAATGAGCAGTTCTTC.

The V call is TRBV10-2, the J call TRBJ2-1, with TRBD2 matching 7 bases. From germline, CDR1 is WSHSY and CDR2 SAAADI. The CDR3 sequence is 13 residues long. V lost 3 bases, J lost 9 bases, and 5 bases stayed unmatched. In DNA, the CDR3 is TGCGCCAGCAGTGAAGCGGGATACTTTGAGCAGTTCTTC. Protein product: CASSEAGYFEQFF.

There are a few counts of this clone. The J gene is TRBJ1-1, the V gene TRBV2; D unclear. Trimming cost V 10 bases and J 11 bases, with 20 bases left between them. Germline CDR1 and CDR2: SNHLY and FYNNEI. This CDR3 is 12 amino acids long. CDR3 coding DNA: TGTGCCACCCCCCATAGGGCCCCTGGGGCTTTCTTT. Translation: CATPHRAPGAFF.

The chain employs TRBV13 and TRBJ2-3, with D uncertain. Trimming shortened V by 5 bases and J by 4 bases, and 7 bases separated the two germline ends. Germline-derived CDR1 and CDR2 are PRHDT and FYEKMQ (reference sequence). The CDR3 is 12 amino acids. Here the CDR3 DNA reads TGTGCCAGCAGCGTCGAGGCAGATACGCAGTATTTT. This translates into CASSVEADTQYF.

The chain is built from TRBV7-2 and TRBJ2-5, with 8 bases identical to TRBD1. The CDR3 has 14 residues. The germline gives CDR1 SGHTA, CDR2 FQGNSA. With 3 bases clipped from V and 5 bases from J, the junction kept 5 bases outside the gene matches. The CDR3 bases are TGTGCCAGCAGCTTGAACAGGGGGAGGGAGACCCAGTACTTC. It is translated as CASSLNRGRETQYF.